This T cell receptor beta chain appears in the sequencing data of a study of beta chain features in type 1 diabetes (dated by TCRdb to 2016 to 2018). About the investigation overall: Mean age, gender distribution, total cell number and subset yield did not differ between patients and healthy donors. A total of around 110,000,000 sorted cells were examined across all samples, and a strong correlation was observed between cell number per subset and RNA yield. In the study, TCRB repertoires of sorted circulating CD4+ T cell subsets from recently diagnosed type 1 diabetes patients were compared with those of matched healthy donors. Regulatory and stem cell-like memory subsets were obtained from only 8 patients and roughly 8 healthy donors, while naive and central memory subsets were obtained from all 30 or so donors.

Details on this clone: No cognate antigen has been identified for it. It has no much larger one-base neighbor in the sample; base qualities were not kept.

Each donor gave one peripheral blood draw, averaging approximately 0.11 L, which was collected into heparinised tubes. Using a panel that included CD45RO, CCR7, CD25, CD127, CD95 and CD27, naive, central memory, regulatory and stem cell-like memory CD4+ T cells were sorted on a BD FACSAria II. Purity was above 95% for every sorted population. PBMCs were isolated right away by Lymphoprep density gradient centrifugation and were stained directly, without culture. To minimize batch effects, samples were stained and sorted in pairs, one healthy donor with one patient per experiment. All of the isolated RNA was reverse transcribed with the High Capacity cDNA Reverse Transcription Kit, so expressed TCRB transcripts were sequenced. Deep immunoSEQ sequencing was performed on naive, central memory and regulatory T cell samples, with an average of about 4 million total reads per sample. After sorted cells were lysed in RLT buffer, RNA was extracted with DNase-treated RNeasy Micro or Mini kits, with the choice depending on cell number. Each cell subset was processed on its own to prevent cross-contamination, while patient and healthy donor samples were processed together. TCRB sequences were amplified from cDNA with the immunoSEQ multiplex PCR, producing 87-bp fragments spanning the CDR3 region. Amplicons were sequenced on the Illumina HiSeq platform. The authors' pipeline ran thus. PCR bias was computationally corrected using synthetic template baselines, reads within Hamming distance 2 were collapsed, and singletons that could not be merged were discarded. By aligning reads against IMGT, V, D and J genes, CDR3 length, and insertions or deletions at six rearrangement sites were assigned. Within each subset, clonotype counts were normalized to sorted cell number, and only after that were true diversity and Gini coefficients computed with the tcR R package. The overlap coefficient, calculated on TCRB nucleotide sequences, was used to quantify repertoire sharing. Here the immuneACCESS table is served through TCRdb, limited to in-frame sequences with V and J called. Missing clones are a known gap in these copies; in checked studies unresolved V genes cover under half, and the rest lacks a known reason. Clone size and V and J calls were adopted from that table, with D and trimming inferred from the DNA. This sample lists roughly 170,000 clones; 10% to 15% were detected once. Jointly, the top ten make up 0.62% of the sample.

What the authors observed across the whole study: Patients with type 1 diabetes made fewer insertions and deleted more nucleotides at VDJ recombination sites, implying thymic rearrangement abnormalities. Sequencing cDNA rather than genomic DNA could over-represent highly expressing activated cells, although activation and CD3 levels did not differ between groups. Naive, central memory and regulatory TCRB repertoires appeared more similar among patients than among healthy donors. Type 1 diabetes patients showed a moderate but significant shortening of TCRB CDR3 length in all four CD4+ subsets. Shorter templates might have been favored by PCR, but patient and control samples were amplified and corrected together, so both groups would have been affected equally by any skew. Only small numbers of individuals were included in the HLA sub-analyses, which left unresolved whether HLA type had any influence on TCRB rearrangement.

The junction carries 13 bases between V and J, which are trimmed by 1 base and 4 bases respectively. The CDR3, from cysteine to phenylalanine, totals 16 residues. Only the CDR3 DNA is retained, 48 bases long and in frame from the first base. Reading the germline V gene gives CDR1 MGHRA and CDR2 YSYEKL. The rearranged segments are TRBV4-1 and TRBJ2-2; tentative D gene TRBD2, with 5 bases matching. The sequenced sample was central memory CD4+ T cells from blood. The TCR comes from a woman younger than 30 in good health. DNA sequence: TGCGCCAGCAGCCAAGGACTTTCTCGGGGCACCGGGGAGCTGTTTTTT. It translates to CASSQGLSRGTGELFF.